These T cell receptor beta chains were read from a single sample in a study of identical twins. TCRdb re-called the 5' RACE reads with MiXCR, one entry per CDR3 protein. The repertoire has about 460,000 distinct CDR3 sequences, about 14% of them found once; the top ten carry about 0.54%. A further study also used this sample, focusing on yellow fever vaccine responses in identical twins.

Sequencing was performed on CD4+ T cells sorted from blood. Every receptor here comes from a woman aged 18-29 years in good health. The CDR3 runs from the conserved cysteine through the conserved F or W. Fields, in order: clone size, J gene, D gene, V gene, CDR3 protein, CDR3 DNA. A D gene is named only where the DNA matches it firmly. Clone size is shown for a subset of rows, as once, few, many or a class of expanded clone.

-	TRBJ1-1	-	TRBV29-1	CSVDRGAGETEAFF	TGCAGCGTTGACAGGGGCGCGGGAGAGACTGAAGCTTTCTTT
-	TRBJ2-3	TRBD1	TRBV25-1	CASSGDRAADTQYF	TGTGCCAGCAGTGGGGACAGGGCAGCAGATACGCAGTATTTT
-	TRBJ1-2	-	TRBV6-5	CASSDRAYGYTF	TGTGCCAGCAGTGACCGAGCCTATGGCTACACCTTC
-	TRBJ2-7	TRBD1	TRBV30	CAWSNPGQGVDEQYF	TGTGCCTGGAGTAACCCGGGACAGGGGGTCGACGAGCAGTACTTC
-	TRBJ2-1	TRBD2	TRBV7-3	CASTSTSGGINEQFF	TGTGCCAGTACCTCTACTAGCGGGGGTATAAATGAGCAGTTCTTC
-	TRBJ2-1	TRBD2	TRBV20-1	CSARTLGGGTSYNEQFF	TGCAGTGCTCGGACCCTCGGCGGGGGGACTTCCTACAATGAGCAGTTCTTC
few	TRBJ2-7	TRBD1	TRBV6-5	CASSYYPGQAYEQYF	TGTGCCAGCAGTTACTACCCCGGACAGGCCTACGAGCAGTACTTC
-	TRBJ2-2	-	TRBV28	CASSFSSANTGELFF	TGTGCCAGCAGTTTCAGTAGCGCGAACACCGGGGAGCTGTTTTTT
few	TRBJ2-1	-	TRBV5-1	CASSLARGAWDEQFF	TGCGCCAGCAGCTTGGCCCGGGGGGCCTGGGATGAGCAGTTCTTC
few	TRBJ1-3	TRBD1	TRBV6-1	CASRPGGSSGNTIYF	TGTGCCAGTCGGCCAGGGGGTTCCTCTGGAAACACCATATATTTT
-	TRBJ2-3	-	TRBV23-1	CASSRDLTQYF	TGCGCCAGCAGTCGAGACTTAACGCAGTATTTT
-	TRBJ2-1	TRBD1	TRBV28	CASSLTGGGYEQFF	TGTGCCAGCAGTTTAACAGGGGGCGGCTATGAGCAGTTCTTC
-	TRBJ2-1	TRBD2	TRBV6-2/TRBV6-3	CASSPGGSSGMGSYNEQFF	TGTGCCAGCAGTCCCGGGGGTTCTAGCGGCATGGGGTCCTACAATGAGCAGTTCTTC
few	TRBJ2-1	-	TRBV4-3	CASSQDNPGGENEQFF	TGCGCCAGCAGCCAAGATAACCCCGGCGGGGAGAATGAGCAGTTCTTC
few	TRBJ2-7	-	TRBV14	CASSQDTSPHYEQYF	TGTGCCAGCAGCCAAGATACTAGCCCCCACTACGAGCAGTACTTC
few	TRBJ2-5	-	TRBV11-2	CASSLFAFQETQYF	TGTGCCAGCAGCTTATTTGCTTTCCAAGAGACCCAGTACTTC
many	TRBJ2-3	TRBD2	TRBV15	CATSRATSGLITDTQYF	TGTGCCACCAGCAGAGCGACTAGCGGGTTGATCACAGATACGCAGTATTTT
few	TRBJ2-7	-	TRBV5-1	CASSLAAGGPAGEQYF	TGCGCCAGCAGCTTGGCCGCAGGCGGACCGGCGGGGGAGCAGTACTTC
-	TRBJ2-7	-	TRBV20-1	CSAREGSAYEQYF	TGCAGTGCTAGAGAGGGTTCGGCCTACGAGCAGTACTTC
-	TRBJ2-1	TRBD2	TRBV5-6	CASSFLAAGGDEQFF	TGTGCCAGCAGCTTCTTAGCAGCGGGGGGGGATGAGCAGTTCTTC
-	TRBJ2-7	TRBD1	TRBV12-3/TRBV12-4	CASSMTGSGTYEQYF	TGTGCCAGCAGTATGACAGGGTCAGGTACCTACGAGCAGTACTTC
-	TRBJ1-1	-	TRBV5-8	CASSAGTYTEAFF	TGTGCCAGCAGCGCCGGGACGTACACTGAAGCTTTCTTT
-	TRBJ2-7	TRBD2	TRBV7-2	CASSLDGREGLEQYF	TGTGCCAGCAGCTTAGACGGTCGGGAGGGCCTCGAGCAGTACTTC
few	TRBJ1-1	-	TRBV5-1	CASSLEGFANTEAFF	TGCGCCAGCAGCCTGGAGGGGTTTGCGAACACTGAAGCTTTCTTT
-	TRBJ1-1	-	TRBV6-1	CASTPRGFGWNTEAFF	TGTGCCAGCACCCCCCGGGGCTTTGGTTGGAACACTGAAGCTTTCTTT
-	TRBJ2-7	-	TRBV6-5	CASSPGPNEQYF	TGTGCCAGCAGTCCGGGGCCAAACGAGCAGTACTTC
-	TRBJ1-2	-	TRBV10-3	CAVETTNYGYTF	TGTGCCGTTGAGACAACCAACTATGGCTACACCTTC
-	TRBJ1-6	TRBD1	TRBV7-9	CASSLRQGTGSPLHF	TGTGCCAGCAGCTTAAGACAGGGGACGGGTTCACCCCTCCACTTT
-	TRBJ2-2	-	TRBV7-3	CASSLNPGNTGELFF	TGTGCCAGCAGCTTAAATCCAGGGAACACCGGGGAGCTGTTTTTT
few	TRBJ2-5	TRBD2	TRBV11-2	CASRHSSGGETQYF	TGTGCCAGCAGACACTCTAGCGGGGGGGAGACCCAGTACTTC
few	TRBJ1-3	-	TRBV28	CASTSDSGNTIYF	TGTGCCAGCACCTCTGACAGTGGAAACACCATATATTTT
few	TRBJ2-7	-	TRBV12-3/TRBV12-4	CASSLRDTYYYEQYF	TGTGCCAGCAGTTTAAGGGACACATACTACTACGAGCAGTACTTC
-	TRBJ2-5	TRBD1	TRBV12-3/TRBV12-4	CASSEGDRKKETQYF	TGTGCCAGCAGTGAAGGGGACAGAAAGAAAGAGACCCAGTACTTC
few	TRBJ2-6	-	TRBV5-6	CASSLAGGANVLTF	TGTGCCAGCAGCTTGGCCGGGGGGGCCAACGTCCTGACTTTC
-	TRBJ2-3	-	TRBV28	CAGSSSTDTQYF	TGTGCCGGATCGTCTAGCACAGATACGCAGTATTTT
-	TRBJ2-2	-	TRBV7-9	CASSPPPFSGELFF	TGTGCCAGCAGTCCCCCTCCTTTCTCCGGGGAGCTGTTTTTT
few	TRBJ2-2	-	TRBV19	CASSVGRAANTGELFF	TGTGCCAGTAGTGTCGGACGGGCGGCGAACACCGGGGAGCTGTTTTTT
-	TRBJ2-7	-	TRBV7-9	CASSPVAVYEQYF	TGTGCCAGCAGCCCTGTAGCGGTGTACGAGCAGTACTTC
-	TRBJ1-2	TRBD1	TRBV4-1	CASSQVEGQDYGYTF	TGCGCCAGCAGCCAAGTGGAGGGACAGGACTATGGCTACACCTTC
many	TRBJ2-3	TRBD1	TRBV12-3/TRBV12-4	CASSFGDRVEDTQYF	TGTGCCAGCAGTTTCGGGGACAGGGTAGAAGATACGCAGTATTTT
once	TRBJ2-5	TRBD1	TRBV24-1	CATSDRTGAQETQYF	TGTGCCACCAGTGACCGTACAGGGGCCCAAGAGACCCAGTACTTC
-	TRBJ2-3	-	TRBV12-3/TRBV12-4	CASSPQGGAMLGRTDTQYF	TGTGCCAGCAGTCCCCAGGGGGGTGCGATGTTGGGCCGCACAGATACGCAGTATTTT
many	TRBJ2-1	TRBD2	TRBV20-1	CSARDPGGGRRVLNEQFF	TGCAGTGCTAGAGATCCGGGGGGGGGGCGGCGGGTCCTCAATGAGCAGTTCTTC
few	TRBJ2-1	TRBD1	TRBV12-3/TRBV12-4	CASSFRQGALGQFF	TGTGCCAGCAGTTTTCGCCAGGGGGCGCTGGGGCAGTTCTTC
-	TRBJ1-1	-	TRBV4-1	CASSQDMVGGSNTEAFF	TGCGCCAGCAGCCAAGATATGGTAGGAGGCAGCAACACTGAAGCTTTCTTT
-	TRBJ1-4	-	TRBV15	CATSRDRVGNEKLFF	TGTGCCACCAGCAGAGATAGAGTGGGTAATGAAAAACTGTTTTTT
-	TRBJ2-1	TRBD2	TRBV7-3	CASSSTGGLDEQFF	TGTGCCAGCAGCTCAACGGGGGGTCTCGATGAGCAGTTCTTC
-	TRBJ2-2	-	TRBV11-2	CASSPVGFANTGELFF	TGTGCCAGCAGCCCAGTAGGGTTCGCGAACACCGGGGAGCTGTTTTTT
few	TRBJ2-3	TRBD2	TRBV3-1	CASSQLAAGGQDTQYF	TGTGCCAGCAGCCAGTTGGCAGCGGGGGGGCAAGATACGCAGTATTTT
-	TRBJ2-7	-	TRBV24-1	CATSDDGTAGQYF	TGTGCCACCAGTGATGACGGGACAGCGGGGCAGTACTTC
many	TRBJ2-7	-	TRBV5-1	CASSLPPYEQYF	TGTGCCAGCAGTCTACCCCCCTACGAGCAGTACTTC
-	TRBJ2-1	TRBD2	TRBV12-3/TRBV12-4	CASSSTSGRASDNEQFF	TGTGCCAGCAGTTCTACTAGCGGGAGGGCCTCCGACAATGAGCAGTTCTTC
-	TRBJ1-4	TRBD1	TRBV2	CATQQGDSEKLFF	TGTGCCACCCAACAGGGGGATAGTGAAAAACTGTTTTTT
many	TRBJ2-1	-	TRBV24-1	CATSDLLVPNEQFF	TGTGCCACCAGTGATTTGCTTGTCCCTAATGAGCAGTTCTTC
-	TRBJ2-2	TRBD2	TRBV20-1	CSARDPAGGVTGELFF	TGCAGTGCTAGAGATCCCGCGGGAGGCGTCACCGGGGAGCTGTTTTTT
few	TRBJ1-2	TRBD1	TRBV10-3	CAISEGGQGDYGYTF	TGTGCCATCAGTGAGGGGGGACAGGGAGACTATGGCTACACCTTC
-	TRBJ2-7	TRBD2	TRBV6-5	CASSYQPSGGEQYF	TGTGCCAGCAGTTACCAGCCTAGCGGGGGCGAGCAGTACTTC
few	TRBJ2-7	TRBD2	TRBV7-2	CASSPALAGVSEQYF	TGTGCCAGCAGCCCCGCGCTAGCGGGAGTTAGTGAGCAGTACTTC